The 17 T cell receptor beta chains below come from one sample, sequenced in a study of T-cell reconstitution after alpha-beta-depleted transplantation in children. Construction of the TCRbeta library involved unique molecular identifiers. TCRdb re-analysed the PCR reads in MiXCR, keeping a single row per CDR3 protein. This table has roughly 500,000 distinct CDR3 sequences, 32% appearing once. Sequencing was performed on PBMCs from the stem cell graft donor, taken from the stem cell graft. Receptors originate from a human donor who donated a stem cell graft to a child with aplastic anemia.

The genes are TRBV7-2 and TRBJ2-1, with 7 bases matching TRBD2. Looked up from germline, CDR1 is SGHTA and CDR2 is FQGNSA. CDR3 length: 15 residues. V gave up 6 bases and J gave up 12 bases; unmatched junction bases: 17. The DNA for the CDR3 is TGTGCCAGCAGGGTGGGCGGCGGGAGTCCCTCTGGGCAGTTCTTC. Translated: CASRVGGGSPSGQFF.

This clonotype was observed at least ten times. The chain carries TRBV20-1 and TRBJ2-1; D is unresolved. V was trimmed by 4 bases and J by 8 bases, leaving 9 bases between them. The CDR3 totals 11 residues. Per germline, CDR1 DFQATT and CDR2 SNEGSKA (reference sequence). The CDR3 spells CSAKALDEQFF. The DNA for the CDR3 is TGCAGTGCTAAAGCCCTAGATGAGCAGTTCTTC.

This clonotype was picked up a small number of times. The chain is built from TRBV6-1 and TRBJ2-5, with TRBD2 matching 12 bases. The CDR3 has 16 amino acids. Trimming cost V 8 bases and J 4 bases; bases outside gene matches: 11. The germline CDR1 and CDR2 sequences are MNHNS and SASEGT. The CDR3 is CASRASGRALRETQYF. The CDR3 DNA reads TGTGCCAGCCGAGCTAGCGGGAGGGCTCTCAGAGAGACCCAGTACTTC.

This sequence joins TRBV5-1 and TRBJ2-3; TRBD1 matches 9 bases. The CDR3 contains 16 residues. From germline, CDR1 is SGHRS and CDR2 YFSETQ. With V trimmed by 4 bases and J by 4 bases, 10 bases remained unmatched. CDR3 region: CASSGHTGGGPDTQYF. The CDR3, as DNA: TGCGCCAGCAGCGGCCATACAGGGGGCGGCCCAGATACGCAGTATTTT.

In its sample, this clonotype was seen a few times. The V gene is TRBV5-1, the J gene TRBJ2-7, with 8 bases lining up with TRBD1. Per germline, CDR1 SGHRS and CDR2 YFSETQ. J was trimmed by 0 bases and V by 4 bases; bases with no gene match: 15. The CDR3 covers 18 residues. The CDR3 nucleotides are TGCGCCAGCAGCCGCGGGGATCGGAGGACAGGGCTCTCCTACGAGCAGTACTTC. Its protein product is CASSRGDRRTGLSYEQYF.

The V gene is TRBV30, the J gene TRBJ1-6; D gene unclear. From germline, CDR1 is GTSNPN and CDR2 SVGIG (reference sequence). The CDR3 length is 13 residues. Trimming cost V 4 bases and J 7 bases, with 11 bases left between them. The CDR3 nucleotides are TGTGCCTGGAATGAACAGCCCAATTCACCCCTCCACTTT. Residues: CAWNEQPNSPLHF.

The chain uses TRBV20-1 and TRBJ1-1; TRBD1 matches 7 bases. Germline V gene lookup returns CDR1 DFQATT and CDR2 SNEGSKA (reference sequence). V shed 2 bases and J 1 base; nucleotides not matched to a gene: 10. The CDR3 extends over 16 amino acids. DNA of the CDR3: TGCAGTGCTAGACCAATTGGGGGACAGAGGAACACTGAAGCTTTCTTT. It is translated as CSARPIGGQRNTEAFF.

This clonotype was seen only a few times. CDR3 in DNA: TGTGCCAGCAGCGCGCTTGGACAGTCCACAGATACGCAGTATTTT. Protein: CASSALGQSTDTQYF. This sequence joins TRBV9 and TRBJ2-3; tentatively, D is TRBD1 (6 bases). V lost 3 bases and J 2 bases, leaving 13 bases between the germline ends. Germline V lookup: CDR1 SGDLS, CDR2 YYNGEE. The length of the CDR3 is 15 residues.

The rearrangement joins TRBV5-5 to TRBJ2-7; maybe TRBD2 (6 bases). There are 14 residues in the CDR3. CDR1 and CDR2 from the germline V gene are SGHKS and YYEKEE (reference sequence). V dropped 7 bases and J dropped 5 bases, with 19 bases sitting between them. CDR3 region: CASSLHSGGDEQYV. In nucleotides, the CDR3 is TGTGCCAGCTCACTCCACTCCGGAGGGGACGAGCAGTACGTC.

This clonotype was found a few times. The V gene is TRBV7-2, the J gene TRBJ1-2; maybe TRBD1 (5 bases). The ends were cut back, 0 bases at V and 6 bases at J, with 14 bases in the middle. The CDR3 is 15 amino acids. Per the germline V gene, CDR1 is SGHTA and CDR2 is FQGNSA. CDR3 amino acids: CASSLAGTGWDGYTF. CDR3 nucleotides: TGTGCCAGCAGCTTAGCAGGGACGGGATGGGATGGCTACACCTTC.

The genes are TRBV6-2 or TRBV6-3 and TRBJ2-5; D could derive from TRBD1 or TRBD2 (6 bases each). CDR1 is MNHEY, CDR2 SVGEGT, per germline. V lost 8 bases to trimming and J lost 2 bases, with 9 bases between them. The CDR3 spans 12 residues. CDR3 bases: TGTGCCAGCCGAGGGGGGCAAGAGACCCAGTACTTC. It encodes CASRGGQETQYF.

This chain joins TRBV7-8 and TRBJ2-5; D gene uncertain. The length of the CDR3 is 14 residues. V was clipped by 2 bases and J by 5 bases, with 12 bases between them. The germline CDR1 and CDR2 sequences are SGHVS and FQNEAQ. The CDR3 DNA follows: TGTGCCAGCAGCTTAATCGTTTCTAGGGAGACCCAGTACTTC. Protein sequence: CASSLIVSRETQYF.

The chain has TRBV12-3 or TRBV12-4 and TRBJ2-7; D not certain. V was pared by 5 bases and J by 0 bases, with 5 bases between. The CDR3 contains 12 residues. The CDR3 protein is CASSASSYEQYV. The CDR3 DNA sequence: TGTGCCAGCAGTGCCAGCTCCTACGAGCAGTACGTC.

J is TRBJ2-3 and V is TRBV29-1; D might be TRBD1 or TRBD2, each matching 6 bases. Trimming removed 4 bases from V and 4 bases from J, with 12 bases in between. Germline values: CDR1 SQVTM, CDR2 ANQGSEA. The CDR3 has 13 residues. The CDR3 reads CSVVSGGADTQYF. CDR3 nucleotide sequence: TGCAGCGTTGTATCCGGGGGCGCAGATACGCAGTATTTT.

In this sample, this clonotype turned up once. The chain is built from TRBV14 and TRBJ2-7; D is unclear. The CDR3 is made up of 13 amino acids. CDR1 SGHDN and CDR2 FVKESK come from the germline V gene. Deletions cut 5 bases from V and 5 bases from J, with 13 bases between. The CDR3 loop is CASSTGLRNEQYV. The CDR3 nucleotides read TGTGCCAGCAGCACGGGCCTTAGGAACGAGCAGTACGTC.

This clonotype was counted a few times. The gene calls are TRBV4-3 and TRBJ1-5; tentatively, D is TRBD1 (5 bases). The ends were cut back, 0 bases at V and 4 bases at J, with 13 bases in the middle. Per the germline V gene, CDR1 is LGHNA and CDR2 is YSLEER. The CDR3 extends over 16 amino acids. CDR3 protein: CASSQDHRPRNQPQHF. CDR3 sequence (DNA): TGCGCCAGCAGCCAAGATCACAGGCCACGAAATCAGCCCCAGCATTTT.

A word on this clonotype: A read error may produce the germline difference seen at one junction end. This chain's CDR3 is CACSPQASGTGNTEAFF. The CDR3 DNA is TGTGCCTGCAGCCCGCAGGCCTCCGGGACAGGGAACACTGAAGCTTTCTTT. The rearrangement links TRBV4-2 to TRBJ1-1, with 8 bases that match TRBD1. The CDR3 spans 17 residues. Germline V lookup: CDR1 LGHNA, CDR2 YNFKEQ.